This paragraph reports one T cell receptor beta chain. Antigen specificity is unknown. The sample is drawn from a study of shared clonotypes between healthy human individuals. Study-level information: Samples came from a couple of female and a few male donors aged 18 to 49.

Study results and limitations: It was observed that 5% to 6% of naive CD4 clonotypes were shared across four donors.

Assay used: immunoSEQ multiplex PCR; TCRdb lists only in-frame clones, some missing. The sample carries over 2 million clones, 90% to 95% recorded once. The TCR comes from a man younger than 30 in good health. The material sequenced was naive CD4+ T cells sorted from blood. Subset indicated: CD45RA+ positively selected.

The CDR3 DNA reads TGTGCCAGCAGAACCACTAGCGGGGGCTACAATGAGCAGTTCTTC. This encodes CASRTTSGGYNEQFF. The J gene is TRBJ2-1, the V gene TRBV6-1; 11 bases match TRBD2. Per the germline V gene, CDR1 is MNHNS and CDR2 is SASEGT. Trimming at V came to 6 bases and at J to 3 bases, leaving 4 bases not matched to a gene. The CDR3 contains 15 residues.